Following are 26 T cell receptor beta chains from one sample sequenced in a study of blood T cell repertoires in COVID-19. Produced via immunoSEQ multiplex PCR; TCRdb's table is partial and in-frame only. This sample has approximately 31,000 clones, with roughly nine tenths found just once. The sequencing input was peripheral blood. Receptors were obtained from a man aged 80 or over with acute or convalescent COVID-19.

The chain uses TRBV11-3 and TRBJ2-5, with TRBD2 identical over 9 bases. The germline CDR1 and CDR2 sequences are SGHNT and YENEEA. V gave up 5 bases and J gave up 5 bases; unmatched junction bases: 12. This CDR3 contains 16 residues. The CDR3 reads CASSPLAGEQWETQYF. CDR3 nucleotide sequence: TGTGCCAGCAGCCCCTTAGCGGGAGAACAGTGGGAGACCCAGTACTTC.

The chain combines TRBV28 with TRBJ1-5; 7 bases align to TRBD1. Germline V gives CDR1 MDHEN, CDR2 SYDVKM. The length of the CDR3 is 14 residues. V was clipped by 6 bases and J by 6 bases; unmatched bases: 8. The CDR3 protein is CASSLDRAIQPQHF. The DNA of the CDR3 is TGTGCCAGCAGCCTAGACAGGGCGATTCAGCCCCAGCATTTT.

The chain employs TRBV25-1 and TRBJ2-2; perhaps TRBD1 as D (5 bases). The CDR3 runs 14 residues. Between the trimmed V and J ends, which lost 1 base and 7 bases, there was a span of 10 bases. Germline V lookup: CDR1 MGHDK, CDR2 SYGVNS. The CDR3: CASSEWGRGGELFF. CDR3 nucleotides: TGTGCCAGCAGTGAATGGGGCAGAGGCGGGGAGCTGTTTTTT.

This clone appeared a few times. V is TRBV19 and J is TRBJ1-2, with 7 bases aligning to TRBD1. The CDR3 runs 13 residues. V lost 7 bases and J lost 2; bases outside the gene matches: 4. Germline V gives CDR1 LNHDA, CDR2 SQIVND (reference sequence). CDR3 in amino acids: CASTQTGNYGYTF. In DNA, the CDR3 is TGTGCCAGTACCCAGACAGGGAACTATGGCTACACCTTC.

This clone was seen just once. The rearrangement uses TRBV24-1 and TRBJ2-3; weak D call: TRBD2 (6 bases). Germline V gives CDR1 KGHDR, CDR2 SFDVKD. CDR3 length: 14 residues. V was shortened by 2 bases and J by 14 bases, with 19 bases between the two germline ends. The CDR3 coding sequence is TGTGCCACCAGTGATTCAGGACTACCCAGGGTACTGTATTTT. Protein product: CATSDSGLPRVLYF.

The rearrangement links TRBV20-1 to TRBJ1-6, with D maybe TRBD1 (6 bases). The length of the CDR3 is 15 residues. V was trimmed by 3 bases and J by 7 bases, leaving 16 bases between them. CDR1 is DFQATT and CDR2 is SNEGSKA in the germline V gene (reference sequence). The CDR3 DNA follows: TGCAGTGCTAGTGTCACAGGGAACGGAAATTCACCCCTCCACTTT. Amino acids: CSASVTGNGNSPLHF.

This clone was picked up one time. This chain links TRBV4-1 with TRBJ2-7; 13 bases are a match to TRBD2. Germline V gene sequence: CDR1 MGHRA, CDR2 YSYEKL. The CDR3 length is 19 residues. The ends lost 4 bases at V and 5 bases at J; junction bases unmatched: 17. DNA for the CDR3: TGCGCCAGCAGCCCAAGGGTTCCGAGACTAGCGGGAGGATCCCACGAGCAGTACTTC. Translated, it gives CASSPRVPRLAGGSHEQYF.

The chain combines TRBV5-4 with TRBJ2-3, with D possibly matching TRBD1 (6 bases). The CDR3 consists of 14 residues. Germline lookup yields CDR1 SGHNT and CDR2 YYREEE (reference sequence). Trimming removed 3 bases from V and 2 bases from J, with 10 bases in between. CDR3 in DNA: TGTGCCAGCAGCTGGGGACAAAACACAGATACGCAGTATTTT. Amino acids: CASSWGQNTDTQYF.

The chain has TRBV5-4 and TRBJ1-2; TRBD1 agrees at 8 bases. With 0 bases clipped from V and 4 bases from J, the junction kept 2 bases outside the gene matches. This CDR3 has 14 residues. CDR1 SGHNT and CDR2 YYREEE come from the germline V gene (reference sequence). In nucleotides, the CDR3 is TGTGCCAGCAGCTTGGAGGACAGGGCCTATGGCTACACCTTC. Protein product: CASSLEDRAYGYTF.

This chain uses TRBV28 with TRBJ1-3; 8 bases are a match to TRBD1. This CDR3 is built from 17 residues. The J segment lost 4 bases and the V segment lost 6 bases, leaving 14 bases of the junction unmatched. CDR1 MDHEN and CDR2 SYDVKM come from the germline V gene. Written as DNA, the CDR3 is TGTGCCAGCAGCTCGGGACAGGACTTCGTGGCGGGAAACACCATATATTTT. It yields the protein CASSSGQDFVAGNTIYF.

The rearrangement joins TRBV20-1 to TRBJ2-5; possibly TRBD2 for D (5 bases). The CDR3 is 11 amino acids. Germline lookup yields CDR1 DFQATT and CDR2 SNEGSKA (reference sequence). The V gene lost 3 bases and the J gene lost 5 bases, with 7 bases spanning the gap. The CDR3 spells CSASGEETQYF. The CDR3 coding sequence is TGCAGTGCTAGTGGGGAGGAGACCCAGTACTTC.

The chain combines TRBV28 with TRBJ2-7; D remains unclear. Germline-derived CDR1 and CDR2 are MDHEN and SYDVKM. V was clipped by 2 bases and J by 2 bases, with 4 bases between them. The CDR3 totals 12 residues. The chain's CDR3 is CASSLPAYEQYF. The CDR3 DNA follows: TGTGCCAGCAGTTTACCGGCCTACGAGCAGTACTTC. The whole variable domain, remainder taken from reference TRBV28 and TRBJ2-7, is DVKVTQSSRYLVKRTGEKVFLECVQDMDHENMFWYRQDPGLGLRLIYFSYDVKMKEKGDIPEGYSVSREKKERFSLILESASTNQTSMYLCASSLPAYEQYFGPGTRLTVT.

Here the CDR3 DNA reads TGTGCCTCCGGGGGACTAGCGGGAGCCGAGGATACGCAGTATTTT. Encoded protein: CASGGLAGAEDTQYF. V usage is TRBV6-5 and J usage is TRBJ2-3, with 14 bases aligning to TRBD2. The V and J ends lost 11 bases and 6 bases, in that order; junction bases with no gene match: 10. Germline V gives CDR1 MNHEY, CDR2 SVGAGI. The CDR3 has 15 residues.

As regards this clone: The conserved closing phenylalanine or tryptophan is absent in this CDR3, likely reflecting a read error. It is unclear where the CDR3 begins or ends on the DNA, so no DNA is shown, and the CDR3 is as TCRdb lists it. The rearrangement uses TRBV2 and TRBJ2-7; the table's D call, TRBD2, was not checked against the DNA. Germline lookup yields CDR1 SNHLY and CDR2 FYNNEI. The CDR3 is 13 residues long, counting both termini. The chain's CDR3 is CASKPVQGLSFRL.

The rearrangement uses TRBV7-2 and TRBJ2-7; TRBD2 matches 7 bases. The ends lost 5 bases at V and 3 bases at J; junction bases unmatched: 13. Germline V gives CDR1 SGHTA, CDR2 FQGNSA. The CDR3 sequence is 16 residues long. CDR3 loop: CASSPTAGVGYYEQYF. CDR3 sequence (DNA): TGTGCCAGCAGCCCCACCGCGGGAGTTGGATACTACGAGCAGTACTTC.

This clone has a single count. CDR3 nucleotide sequence: TGTGCCAGTAGTACTGTGACAGATGCTAACTATGGCTACACCTTC. This sequence encodes CASSTVTDANYGYTF. The V and J genes are TRBV19 and TRBJ1-2; D is possibly TRBD1 (5 bases). V lost 4 bases, J lost 0 bases, and 12 bases lay in between. Germline CDR1 LNHDA, CDR2 SQIVND (reference sequence). CDR3 length equals 15 residues.

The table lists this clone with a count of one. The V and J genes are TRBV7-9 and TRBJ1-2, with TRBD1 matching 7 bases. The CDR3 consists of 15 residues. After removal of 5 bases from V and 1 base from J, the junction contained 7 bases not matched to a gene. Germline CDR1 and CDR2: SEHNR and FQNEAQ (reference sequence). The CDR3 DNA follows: TGTGCCAGCAGCCAGACAGGGTCGGATAACTATGGCTACACCTTC. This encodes CASSQTGSDNYGYTF.

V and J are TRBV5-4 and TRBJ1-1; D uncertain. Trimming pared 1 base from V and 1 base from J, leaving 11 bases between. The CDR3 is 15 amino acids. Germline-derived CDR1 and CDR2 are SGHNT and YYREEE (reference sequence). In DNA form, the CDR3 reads TGTGCCAGCAGCTTGCGGATGGGCCAGAACACTGAAGCTTTCTTT. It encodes CASSLRMGQNTEAFF.

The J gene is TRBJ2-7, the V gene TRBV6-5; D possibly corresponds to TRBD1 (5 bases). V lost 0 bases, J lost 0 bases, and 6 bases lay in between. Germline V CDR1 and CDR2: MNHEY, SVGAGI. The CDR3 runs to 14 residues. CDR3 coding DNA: TGTGCCAGCAGTTACTCGCAGGGCTCCTACGAGCAGTACTTC. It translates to CASSYSQGSYEQYF.

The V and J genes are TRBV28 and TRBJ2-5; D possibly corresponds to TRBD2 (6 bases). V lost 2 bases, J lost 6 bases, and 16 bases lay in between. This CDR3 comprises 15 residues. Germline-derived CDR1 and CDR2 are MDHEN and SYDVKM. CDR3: CASSLGGSAHKTQYF. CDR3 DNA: TGTGCCAGCAGTTTAGGGGGGAGTGCCCATAAGACCCAGTACTTC.

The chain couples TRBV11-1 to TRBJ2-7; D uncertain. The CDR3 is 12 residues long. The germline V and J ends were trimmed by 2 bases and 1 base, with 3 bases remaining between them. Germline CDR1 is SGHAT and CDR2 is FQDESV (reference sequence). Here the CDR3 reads CASSLLSYEQYF. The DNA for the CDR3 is TGTGCCAGCAGCTTACTATCCTACGAGCAGTACTTC.

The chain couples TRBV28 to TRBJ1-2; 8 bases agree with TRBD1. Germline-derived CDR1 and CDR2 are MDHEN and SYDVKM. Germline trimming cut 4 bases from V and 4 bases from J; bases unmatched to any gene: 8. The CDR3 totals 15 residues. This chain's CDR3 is CASSSWVGTGYGYTF. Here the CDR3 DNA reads TGTGCCAGCAGTTCATGGGTTGGGACAGGCTATGGCTACACCTTC.

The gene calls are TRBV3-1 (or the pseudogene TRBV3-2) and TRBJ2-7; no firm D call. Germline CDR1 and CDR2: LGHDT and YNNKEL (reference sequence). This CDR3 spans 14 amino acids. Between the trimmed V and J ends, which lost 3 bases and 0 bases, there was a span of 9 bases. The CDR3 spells CASSHYTDSYEQYF. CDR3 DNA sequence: TGTGCCAGCAGCCACTATACTGACTCCTACGAGCAGTACTTC.

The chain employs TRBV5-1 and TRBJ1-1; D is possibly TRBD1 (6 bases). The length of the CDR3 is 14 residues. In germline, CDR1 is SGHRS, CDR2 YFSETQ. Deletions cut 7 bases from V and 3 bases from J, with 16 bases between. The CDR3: CASAPETGYTEAFF. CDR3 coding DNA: TGCGCCAGCGCCCCAGAGACAGGTTACACTGAAGCTTTCTTT. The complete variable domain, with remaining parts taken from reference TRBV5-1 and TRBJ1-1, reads KAGVTQTPRYLIKTRGQQVTLSCSPISGHRSVSWYQQTPGQGLQFLFEYFSETQRNKGNFPGRFSGRQFSNSRSEMNVSTLELGDSALYLCASAPETGYTEAFFGQGTRLTVV.

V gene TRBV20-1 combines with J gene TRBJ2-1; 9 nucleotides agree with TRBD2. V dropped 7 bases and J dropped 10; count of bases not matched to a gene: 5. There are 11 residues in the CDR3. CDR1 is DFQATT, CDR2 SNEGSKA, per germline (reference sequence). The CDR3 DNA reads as TGCAGTGTTGCGGGAGGGGGGGAGCAGTTCTTC. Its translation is CSVAGGGEQFF.

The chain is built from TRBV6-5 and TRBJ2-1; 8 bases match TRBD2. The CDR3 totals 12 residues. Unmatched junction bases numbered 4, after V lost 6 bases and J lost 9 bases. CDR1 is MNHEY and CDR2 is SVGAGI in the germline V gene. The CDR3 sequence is CASRVGGGEQFF. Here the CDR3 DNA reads TGTGCCAGCAGAGTCGGGGGGGGTGAGCAGTTCTTC.